One and the same sample provided the 14 T cell receptor beta chains below, sequenced in a study of blood T cell repertoires in COVID-19 (dated by TCRdb to between 2020 and 2021). The library relied on the immunoSEQ multiplex PCR assay. Imported from immuneACCESS, the table was reduced by TCRdb to in-frame sequences with V and J called. These copies leave out some clones; in studies compared against another copy, an unresolved V gene accounts for under half, and the cause of the remainder is not known. This sample has some 110,000 clones in its table, and 90% to 95% of those were observed once. Roughly 5.6% of the sample is held by the ten biggest clonotypes. Sequencing input: peripheral blood. The source of these receptors is a human donor in a cohort sampled during active COVID-19.

This sequence joins TRBV5-1 and TRBJ1-1; tentatively, D is TRBD1 (6 bases). Germline values: CDR1 SGHRS, CDR2 YFSETQ. CDR3 length: 15 residues. Trimming took off 4 bases at V and 1 base at J, with 14 bases between the two ends. The DNA of the CDR3 is TGCGCCAGCAGCCCACTCCGGACAGAGAACACTGAAGCTTTCTTT. Protein product: CASSPLRTENTEAFF.

The chain carries TRBV7-9 and TRBJ2-3; a weak D match, TRBD2 (6 bases). Germline values: CDR1 SEHNR, CDR2 FQNEAQ (reference sequence). V gave up 2 bases and J gave up 2 bases, with 11 bases separating them. The CDR3 spans 15 residues. The CDR3 is CASSLLGLYTDTQYF. The CDR3 nucleotides read TGTGCCAGCAGCTTACTGGGACTTTACACAGATACGCAGTATTTT.

This clone was counted once. The CDR3: CASSLGRPQGSPNYGYTF. In DNA form, the CDR3 reads TGTGCCAGCAGCTTAGGAAGGCCACAGGGGTCCCCTAACTATGGCTACACCTTC. The chain carries TRBV11-2 and TRBJ1-2, with 7 bases that match TRBD1. This CDR3 region has 18 residues. J was trimmed by 0 bases and V by 1 base; bases with no gene match: 11. Germline V gene data show CDR1 as SGHAT and CDR2 as FQNNGV.

This chain connects TRBV19 to TRBJ2-1; 8 bases are a match to TRBD2. Trimming cost V 0 bases and J 4 bases; bases outside gene matches: 14. The CDR3 sequence is 19 residues long. The germline V gene encodes CDR1 LNHDA and CDR2 SQIVND (reference sequence). In DNA form, the CDR3 reads TGTGCCAGTAGTATAGATCTGGGATCGGAGCGGGAGAAGTACAATGAGCAGTTCTTC. Translation: CASSIDLGSEREKYNEQFF.

The chain uses TRBV13 and TRBJ2-1, with 14 bases identical to TRBD2. Trimming cost V 5 bases and J 5 bases; bases outside gene matches: 5. CDR3 length: 16 amino acids. Germline loops: CDR1 PRHDT, CDR2 FYEKMQ (reference sequence). The CDR3 is CASSSPGLAGDNEQFF. As DNA, the CDR3 is TGTGCCAGCAGCAGCCCGGGACTAGCGGGAGACAATGAGCAGTTCTTC.

This chain uses TRBV18 with TRBJ2-1; 8 bases fit TRBD1. CDR3 length: 17 residues. The V segment lost 3 bases and the J segment 0 bases; nucleotides outside the gene matches: 7. Germline CDR1 and CDR2: KGHSH and LQKENI. The DNA for the CDR3 is TGTGCCAGCTCACCGCGTAGACAGGGGAGCTCCTACAATGAGCAGTTCTTC. This codes for CASSPRRQGSSYNEQFF.

Only one count was recorded for this clone. V and J are TRBV6-5 and TRBJ1-2, with TRBD1 matching 7 bases. The ends lost 5 bases at V and 3 bases at J; junction bases unmatched: 9. The CDR3 loop spans 15 amino acids. The germline gives CDR1 MNHEY, CDR2 SVGAGI. The CDR3 here is CASSPRDSPYYGYTF. Written as DNA, the CDR3 is TGTGCCAGCAGTCCCCGGGACAGTCCTTACTATGGCTACACCTTC.

The V call is TRBV6-6, the J call TRBJ2-7, with a possible D match to TRBD1 (6 bases). Per the germline V gene, CDR1 is MNHNY and CDR2 is SVGAGI (reference sequence). The V gene lost 0 bases and the J gene lost 5 bases, with 14 bases spanning the gap. This CDR3 comprises 15 residues. The CDR3 sequence: CASSYSNRAGDEQYF. Written as DNA, the CDR3 is TGTGCCAGCAGTTACTCGAACAGGGCTGGGGACGAGCAGTACTTC.

This chain joins TRBV6-1 and TRBJ2-7, with 10 bases fitting TRBD1. There are 15 residues in the CDR3. CDR1 is MNHNS, CDR2 SASEGT, per germline. The trim removed 3 bases at V and 5 bases at J, leaving 7 bases unmatched. Written as DNA, the CDR3 is TGTGCCAGCAGTGAGTTTGACAGGGGGCCGGACGAGCAGTACTTC. Residues: CASSEFDRGPDEQYF.

This rearrangement joins TRBV7-8 to TRBJ1-2; no definite D call. From germline, CDR1 is SGHVS and CDR2 FQNEAQ. V was clipped by 1 base and J by 5 bases, with 11 bases between them. The CDR3 is 14 amino acids. CDR3 coding DNA: TGTGCCAGCAGCTTAGAAGGACTGGGGTATGGCTACACCTTC. This encodes CASSLEGLGYGYTF.

This clone was seen a single time. This chain links TRBV19 with TRBJ1-1, with 7 bases lining up with TRBD1. V gave up 4 bases and J gave up 3 bases; unmatched junction bases: 5. This CDR3 is 14 amino acids long. In germline, CDR1 is LNHDA, CDR2 SQIVND (reference sequence). For the CDR3, the DNA is TGTGCCAGTAGTAAAACCGGGACAGACACTGAAGCTTTCTTT. Protein sequence: CASSKTGTDTEAFF.

This clone has a handful of counts. This chain connects TRBV7-9 to TRBJ1-5; tentatively, D is TRBD1 (5 bases). Trimming removed 3 bases from V and 2 bases from J, with 11 bases in between. The CDR3 spans 15 residues. Germline CDR1 is SEHNR and CDR2 is FQNEAQ (reference sequence). The CDR3 DNA sequence: TGTGCCAGCAGCTTGGGGGGACGGGGCAATCAGCCCCAGCATTTT. Translating it yields CASSLGGRGNQPQHF.

The chain couples TRBV7-9 to TRBJ2-2; 10 nucleotides align to TRBD2. CDR1 and CDR2 (germline): SEHNR, FQNEAQ (reference sequence). V gave up 2 bases and J gave up 4 bases; unmatched junction bases: 7. The CDR3 consists of 17 residues. In nucleotides, the CDR3 is TGTGCCAGCAGCTTACCTAGCGGGAGTATGATCACCGGGGAGCTGTTTTTT. Translated, it gives CASSLPSGSMITGELFF.

The chain employs TRBV6-1 and TRBJ2-1, with 12 nucleotides matching TRBD2. There are 15 residues in the CDR3. J gave up 9 bases and V 2 bases, and 5 bases lay outside the gene matches. Germline assignment: CDR1 MNHNS and CDR2 SASEGT. The CDR3, as DNA: TGTGCCAGCAGTGAATCTAGCGGGAGGGCCATTGAGCAGTTCTTC. Protein sequence: CASSESSGRAIEQFF.